Following are 11 T cell receptor beta chains from one sample sequenced in a study of shared clonotypes between healthy human individuals. Assay: immunoSEQ multiplex PCR; the TCRdb copy retains only in-frame clones and omits some. The data show under 2,500,000 clones, with around 95% seen just once and roughly 0.13% held by the top ten. Sequencing used naive CD4+ T cells sorted from blood. The subset: CD45RA+ positively selected. These receptors were taken from a man between 18 and 29 years old in good health.

J is TRBJ2-7 and V is TRBV14; no firm D call. V lost 4 bases, J lost 0 bases, and 13 bases lay in between. Germline CDR1 and CDR2: SGHDN and FVKESK. CDR3 length equals 15 residues. The CDR3 reads CASSPPGAFSYEQYF. Written as DNA, the CDR3 is TGTGCCAGCAGCCCCCCCGGCGCGTTCTCCTACGAGCAGTACTTC.

This clone was picked up one time. V usage is TRBV7-9 and J usage is TRBJ1-2, with a weak D call TRBD1 (6 bases). CDR1 SEHNR and CDR2 FQNEAQ come from the germline V gene (reference sequence). This CDR3 comprises 13 residues. V gave up 2 bases and J gave up 8 bases, with 12 bases separating them. In nucleotides, the CDR3 is TGTGCCAGCAGCTTAAGCCAGGGGAGCGGCTACACCTTC. Encoded protein: CASSLSQGSGYTF. Drawing the rest from reference TRBV7-9 and TRBJ1-2, the complete variable domain is DTGVSQNPRHKITKRGQNVTFRCDPISEHNRLYWYRQTLGQGPEFLTYFQNEAQLEKSRLLSDRFSAERPKGSFSTLEIQRTEQGDSAMYLCASSLSQGSGYTFGSGTRLTVV.

J is TRBJ2-7 and V is TRBV2, with a weak D call TRBD1 (5 bases). This CDR3 has 12 residues. Per germline, CDR1 SNHLY and CDR2 FYNNEI. The V end lost 5 bases, the J end lost 4 bases, and 9 bases lay between the germline ends. DNA of the CDR3: TGTGCCAGCAGTCCGGACACTTACGAGCAGTACTTC. This sequence encodes CASSPDTYEQYF.

The genes are TRBV6-5 and TRBJ1-2; weak D call: TRBD1 (5 bases). This CDR3 is 13 amino acids long. CDR1 MNHEY and CDR2 SVGAGI come from the germline V gene. V lost 6 bases and J 0 bases, leaving 8 bases between the germline ends. The CDR3 region has the DNA TGTGCCAGCAGGCCGACAGCTAACTATGGCTACACCTTC. Translated, it gives CASRPTANYGYTF.

Only one count was recorded for this clone. The same CDR3 is also encoded by other DNA sequences in this sample. The chain uses TRBV10-3 and TRBJ2-1; no reliable D call. The CDR3 is 11 amino acids. Germline-derived CDR1 and CDR2 are ENHRY and SYGVKD. The V end lost 8 bases, the J end lost 4 bases, and 6 bases lay between the germline ends. CDR3 region: CAIGVYNEQFF. CDR3 DNA sequence: TGTGCCATCGGAGTATACAATGAGCAGTTCTTC.

This clone was observed a few times. This chain connects TRBV7-2 to TRBJ1-5; D is uncertain. The CDR3 contains 12 residues. Germline lookup yields CDR1 SGHTA and CDR2 FQGNSA. V gave up 1 base and J gave up 6 bases, with 4 bases separating them. The DNA for the CDR3 is TGTGCCAGCAGCTTAGGCCCTCAGCCCCAGCATTTT. Translated, it gives CASSLGPQPQHF.

The rearrangement links TRBV7-2 to TRBJ2-7; 7 positions match TRBD1. CDR3 length equals 14 residues. V shed 4 bases and J 6 bases; nucleotides not matched to a gene: 9. Germline CDR1 is SGHTA and CDR2 is FQGNSA. As DNA, the CDR3 is TGTGCCAGCAGCTCCTGGCCGACAGGGAGCGAGCAGTACTTC. Its translation is CASSSWPTGSEQYF.

V gene TRBV28 combines with J gene TRBJ2-7; the D gene could be TRBD1 or TRBD2 (5 bases each). In germline, CDR1 is MDHEN, CDR2 SYDVKM. The CDR3 runs 18 residues. Trimming shortened V by 5 bases and J by 3 bases, and 26 bases separated the two germline ends. For the CDR3, the DNA is TGTGCCAGCAGTCCTGACAGAAGAGGGGTTAGGAGTATCTACGAGCAGTACTTC. Encoded protein: CASSPDRRGVRSIYEQYF.

V usage is TRBV10-2 and J usage is TRBJ2-3; 13 nucleotides align to TRBD2. The CDR3 is made up of 15 amino acids. V was clipped by 5 bases and J by 3 bases; unmatched bases: 2. From germline, CDR1 is WSHSY and CDR2 SAAADI. The DNA of the CDR3 is TGCGCCAGCAGTCAGACTAGCGGGAGGACAGATACGCAGTATTTT. Translation: CASSQTSGRTDTQYF.

The chain couples TRBV7-6 to TRBJ2-7, with TRBD1 matching 8 bases. From germline, CDR1 is SGHVS and CDR2 FNYEAQ. This CDR3 is built from 13 residues. J gave up 5 bases and V 5 bases, and 5 bases lay outside the gene matches. CDR3 nucleotide sequence: TGTGCCAGCAGCGGACAGGGTAAGCACGAGCAGTACTTC. Amino acids: CASSGQGKHEQYF. Using reference TRBV7-6 and TRBJ2-7 for the parts outside the CDR3, the full variable domain is GAGVSQSPRYKVTKRGQDVALRCDPISGHVSLYWYRQALGQGPEFLTYFNYEAQQDKSGLPNDRFSAERPEGSISTLTIQRTEQRDSAMYRCASSGQGKHEQYFGPGTRLTVT.

The chain is built from TRBV11-2 and TRBJ2-7, with 7 bases lining up with TRBD1. The CDR3 runs 14 residues. Germline assignment: CDR1 SGHAT and CDR2 FQNNGV. V lost 4 bases and J lost 1; bases outside the gene matches: 4. CDR3: CASSSDRQSYEQYF. Written as DNA, the CDR3 is TGTGCCAGCAGCTCGGACAGGCAATCCTACGAGCAGTACTTC.